This is a list of T cell receptor beta chains from one sample in a study of T cell responses to AZD1222 COVID-19 vaccine. Profiled with immunoSEQ multiplex PCR; TCRdb holds only in-frame clones, not every one. The sample shows 75,000 to 85,000 clones, roughly nine tenths of them seen only once. This sample comprised peripheral blood, obtained on day 0 of AZD1222 vaccination. Receptor source: an adult in good health. Each CDR3 is given with its conserved first and last residue. D genes are given only for firm matches. Clone size is shown for a subset of rows, as once, few, many or a class of expanded clone.

j_call	clone_size	v_call	d_call	cdr3_aa	cdr3_nt
TRBJ1-2	.	TRBV6-5	TRBD1	CASSSQGQVNYGYTF	TGTGCCAGCAGTTCTCAGGGACAGGTTAACTATGGCTACACCTTC
TRBJ1-4	.	TRBV2	TRBD1	CATQSDRVDEKLFF	TGTGCCACCCAGTCCGACAGGGTGGATGAAAAACTGTTTTTT
TRBJ1-1	.	TRBV6-6	.	CASSYPRGSVTEAFF	TGTGCCAGCAGTTACCCTAGAGGTTCAGTGACTGAAGCTTTCTTT
TRBJ2-3	.	TRBV19	.	CASSSGGGALTDTQYF	TGTGCCAGTAGTTCCGGGGGAGGAGCGCTGACAGATACGCAGTATTTT
TRBJ2-2	.	TRBV10-3	TRBD2	CAISESGLAGKNTGELFF	TGTGCCATCAGTGAGTCGGGACTAGCGGGGAAGAACACCGGGGAGCTGTTTTTT
TRBJ2-3	once	TRBV5-5	.	CASSLTSRYTDTQYF	TGTGCCAGCAGCTTGACTAGCAGATACACAGATACGCAGTATTTT
TRBJ2-2	.	TRBV6-2/TRBV6-3	.	CASSLPGATGELFF	TGTGCCAGCAGTCTCCCGGGAGCGACCGGGGAGCTGTTTTTT
TRBJ2-2	.	TRBV9	.	CASSVDQGNTGELFF	TGTGCCAGCAGCGTAGACCAGGGGAACACCGGGGAGCTGTTTTTT
TRBJ2-7	.	TRBV7-9	.	CASSLGPLGSYEQYF	TGTGCCAGCAGCTTAGGACCTTTGGGGTCCTACGAGCAGTACTTC
TRBJ2-3	.	TRBV10-3	TRBD2	CAIRTSGNTDTQYF	TGTGCCATTCGGACTAGCGGAAACACAGATACGCAGTATTTT
TRBJ1-4	.	TRBV6-5	TRBD1	CASSPGTGREKLFF	TGTGCCAGCAGCCCCGGGACAGGGAGGGAAAAACTGTTTTTT
TRBJ1-2	.	TRBV11-2	TRBD1	CASSSSGQFIGGNYGYTF	TGTGCCAGCAGCTCCTCGGGCCAGTTTATAGGGGGCAACTATGGCTACACCTTC
TRBJ2-7	once	TRBV7-2	.	CASSWDFFYEQYF	TGTGCCAGCAGCTGGGATTTTTTCTACGAGCAGTACTTC
TRBJ1-2	.	TRBV4-1	.	CASSQVLGGGGYTF	TGCGCCAGCAGCCAAGTCCTAGGGGGGGGTGGCTACACCTTC
TRBJ2-5	.	TRBV2	TRBD1	CVSGQRQETQYF	TGTGTCTCGGGACAGCGCCAAGAGACCCAGTACTTC
TRBJ1-3	.	TRBV18	.	CASSLAGSGGNTIYF	TGTGCCAGCTCACTGGCTGGATCCGGTGGAAACACCATATATTTT
TRBJ2-2	.	TRBV30	.	CAWSRNTGELFF	TGTGCCTGGAGTCGAAATACCGGGGAGCTGTTTTTT
TRBJ2-1	.	TRBV25-1	TRBD2	CASSDGLAGYNEQFF	TGTGCCAGCAGTGACGGACTAGCGGGATACAATGAGCAGTTCTTC
TRBJ1-2	.	TRBV18	.	CASSQDQRGDGYTF	TGTGCCAGCTCACAGGACCAACGGGGAGACGGCTACACCTTC
TRBJ2-2	.	TRBV19	TRBD1	CASSIEGQGTNTGELFF	TGTGCCAGTAGTATAGAGGGACAGGGAACGAACACCGGGGAGCTGTTTTTT
TRBJ1-5	.	TRBV6-1	.	CASSEAGATLQPQHF	TGTGCCAGCAGTGAAGCAGGGGCCACCCTCCAGCCCCAGCATTTT
TRBJ2-1	.	TRBV5-1	.	CASSLAGSTEQFF	TGCGCCAGCAGCCTGGCAGGGTCCACTGAGCAGTTCTTC
TRBJ1-6	.	TRBV9	.	CASSGPGGPLHF	TGTGCCAGCAGCGGACCGGGAGGTCCCCTCCACTTT
TRBJ1-3	.	TRBV5-4	.	CASSLSLPGSGNTIYF	TGTGCCAGCAGCTTATCCCTCCCAGGCTCTGGAAACACCATATATTTT
TRBJ1-2	.	TRBV10-3	.	CAISAGTDGYGYTF	TGTGCCATCAGTGCCGGGACGGATGGCTATGGCTACACCTTC
TRBJ2-3	.	TRBV6-5	TRBD2	CASSPTSGGRDTQYF	TGTGCCAGCAGCCCGACTAGCGGGGGACGTGATACGCAGTATTTT
TRBJ1-1	.	TRBV19	.	CASSTLNTEAFF	TGTGCCAGTAGTACCCTGAACACTGAAGCTTTCTTT
TRBJ2-3	once	TRBV9	.	CASSGGRVKGADTQYF	TGTGCCAGCAGCGGAGGACGGGTAAAAGGCGCAGATACGCAGTATTTT
TRBJ1-2	.	TRBV27	.	CASSSQNFPYGYTF	TGTGCCAGCAGTTCCCAAAATTTCCCTTATGGCTACACCTTC
TRBJ2-3	.	TRBV10-3	.	CAISSQVTDTQYF	TGTGCCATCAGTTCACAGGTGACAGATACGCAGTATTTT
TRBJ1-6	.	TRBV5-4	TRBD1	CASSSSSGGASPLHF	TGTGCCAGCAGCTCGTCTTCAGGGGGCGCATCACCCCTCCACTTT
TRBJ1-2	.	TRBV5-1	TRBD1	CASSRTGQEAVYTF	TGCGCCAGCAGCCGCACGGGACAGGAGGCCGTCTACACCTTC
TRBJ1-2	.	TRBV27	.	CASSLSEGSLNYGYTF	TGTGCCAGCAGTTTATCGGAGGGTTCCCTGAACTATGGCTACACCTTC
TRBJ2-1	.	TRBV5-1	.	CASKNFGWNEQFF	TGCGCCAGCAAGAATTTCGGGTGGAATGAGCAGTTCTTC
TRBJ1-5	many	TRBV7-9	TRBD1	CASSLGDSYQPQHF	TGTGCCAGCAGCTTAGGGGACAGCTATCAGCCCCAGCATTTT
TRBJ2-3	.	TRBV7-2	.	CASSPMLADTQYF	TGTGCCAGCAGCCCTATGCTAGCAGATACGCAGTATTTT
TRBJ1-1	.	TRBV7-9	.	CASSYDRVNTEAFF	TGTGCCAGCAGCTATGACCGAGTGAACACTGAAGCTTTCTTT
TRBJ1-4	.	TRBV6-5	.	CASSSAGSEKLFF	TGTGCCAGCAGTTCGGCGGGGAGTGAAAAACTGTTTTTT
TRBJ1-2	.	TRBV3-1/TRBV3-2	.	CASSQGGGYTF	TGTGCCAGCAGCCAGGGGGGTGGCTACACCTTC
TRBJ2-7	.	TRBV24-1	.	CATSDFDEQYF	TGTGCCACCAGTGATTTCGACGAGCAGTACTTC
TRBJ1-4	.	TRBV7-8	.	CASSPPGRIGVEKLFF	TGTGCCAGCAGCCCGCCGGGGAGGATAGGGGTAGAAAAACTGTTTTTT
TRBJ1-2	.	TRBV30	.	CAWADRHYGYTF	TGTGCCTGGGCGGACAGACACTATGGCTACACCTTC
TRBJ2-7	.	TRBV6-6	TRBD2	CASTLTSGGTYEQYF	TGTGCCAGCACCCTAACTAGCGGGGGCACCTACGAGCAGTACTTC
TRBJ1-2	once	TRBV7-3	.	CASSLSQGSPYGYTF	TGTGCCAGCAGCTTAAGTCAGGGCAGTCCCTATGGCTACACCTTC
TRBJ1-2	.	TRBV7-9	.	CASSLDQWSYGYTF	TGTGCCAGCAGCTTAGACCAGTGGAGCTATGGCTACACCTTC
TRBJ1-1	.	TRBV11-3	.	CASSLSPKLDTMYTEAFF	TGTGCCAGCAGCTTATCCCCCAAACTGGACACTATGTACACTGAAGCTTTCTTT
TRBJ2-3	.	TRBV4-3	.	CASSQGSLAPSTDTQYF	TGCGCCAGCAGCCAAGGCTCGCTAGCGCCGAGCACAGATACGCAGTATTTT
TRBJ1-1	.	TRBV9	.	CASSQGVPGQNTEAFF	TGTGCCAGCAGCCAAGGAGTTCCAGGGCAGAACACTGAAGCTTTCTTT
TRBJ1-5	.	TRBV6-1	.	CASSEDGWGIRSRPQHF	TGTGCCAGCAGTGAAGATGGGTGGGGGATACGGTCACGGCCCCAGCATTTT